The 5 T cell receptor beta chains below come from one sample, sequenced in a study of regulatory T cells in long-lasting Graves disease. Time point in this sample: newly diagnosed GD, antithyroid drugs for less than 3 months. Extracted PBMC RNA gave rise to the TCR library. According to the study, TCR beta libraries were built with iRepertoire HTBI primers and CDR3-region Arm-PCR. TCRdb re-called the multiplex PCR reads with MiXCR, one entry per CDR3 protein. The top ten hold about 40% of the sample, which has fewer than 400,000 distinct CDR3 sequences, 18% seen once. This sample comprised peripheral blood mononuclear cells (PBMCs), obtained at new diagnosis, from a patient treated with antithyroid drugs. These receptors were taken from a female donor with Graves disease.

This clonotype has ten or more counts. The chain employs TRBV19 and TRBJ1-4; weak D call: TRBD1 (5 bases). The V gene lost 3 bases and the J gene lost 7 bases, with 12 bases spanning the gap. The CDR3 loop spans 14 amino acids. Germline V gene sequence: CDR1 LNHDA, CDR2 SQIVND (reference sequence). The CDR3 bases are TGTGCCAGTAGTATCGGGGCGAAATCTGAAAAACTGTTTTTT. It is translated as CASSIGAKSEKLFF.

This clonotype was detected ten times or more. The V gene is TRBV24-1, the J gene TRBJ2-7, with 10 positions matching TRBD1. Germline assignment: CDR1 KGHDR and CDR2 SFDVKD. With 7 bases clipped from V and 5 bases from J, the junction kept 10 bases outside the gene matches. The CDR3 spans 15 residues. DNA for the CDR3: TGTGCCACCAGCTCCACCTCGACAGGGGGCGACGAGCAGTACTTC. Amino acid sequence: CATSSTSTGGDEQYF.

The chain recombines TRBV29-1 with TRBJ2-5; 8 bases map to TRBD1. In germline, CDR1 is SQVTM, CDR2 ANQGSEA. The CDR3 runs 12 residues. CDR3 bases: TGCGGCTTTGACAGGGGCCCGGAGACCCAGTACTTC. Translation gives CGFDRGPETQYF. The full variable domain, its missing parts supplied by reference TRBV29-1 and TRBJ2-5, is SAVISQKPSRDICQRGTSLTIQCQVDSQVTMMFWYRQQPGQSLTLIATANQGSEATYESGFVIDKFPISRPNLTFSTLTVSNMSPEDSSIYLCGFDRGPETQYFGPGTRLLVL.

This clonotype was recorded a few times. This rearrangement joins TRBV11-1 to TRBJ2-1, with TRBD2 matching over 11 bases. This CDR3 contains 17 residues. V lost 2 bases and J lost 3; bases outside the gene matches: 6. Germline V gene lookup returns CDR1 SGHAT and CDR2 FQDESV (reference sequence). In nucleotides, the CDR3 is TGTGCCAGCAGCTTATCAACTAGCGGGAGTATCTACAATGAGCAGTTCTTC. Residues: CASSLSTSGSIYNEQFF.

The chain has TRBV19 and TRBJ1-5; D perhaps matches TRBD1 (5 bases). Trimming left V 1 base short and J 2 bases short, with 6 bases between. This CDR3 is 14 amino acids long. Germline assignment: CDR1 LNHDA and CDR2 SQIVND (reference sequence). Here the CDR3 reads CASSIGRGNQPQHF. The CDR3, as DNA: TGTGCCAGTAGTATAGGCAGGGGCAATCAGCCCCAGCATTTT. The whole variable domain, filled in from reference TRBV19 and TRBJ1-5, reads DGGITQSPKYLFRKEGQNVTLSCEQNLNHDAMYWYRQDPGQGLRLIYYSQIVNDFQKGDIAEGYSVSREKKESFPLTVTSAQKNPTAFYLCASSIGRGNQPQHFGDGTRLSIL.